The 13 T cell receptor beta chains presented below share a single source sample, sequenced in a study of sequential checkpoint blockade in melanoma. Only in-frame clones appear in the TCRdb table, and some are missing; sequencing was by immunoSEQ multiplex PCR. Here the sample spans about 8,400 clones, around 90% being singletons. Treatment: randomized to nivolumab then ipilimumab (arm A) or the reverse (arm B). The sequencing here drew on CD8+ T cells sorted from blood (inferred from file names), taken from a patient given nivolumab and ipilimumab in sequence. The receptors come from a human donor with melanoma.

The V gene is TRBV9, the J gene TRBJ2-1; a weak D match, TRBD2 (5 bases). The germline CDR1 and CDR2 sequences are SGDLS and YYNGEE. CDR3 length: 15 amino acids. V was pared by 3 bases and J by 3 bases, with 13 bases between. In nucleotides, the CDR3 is TGTGCCAGCAGCGGAGAAGCGGCCCTCTACAATGAGCAGTTCTTC. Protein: CASSGEAALYNEQFF.

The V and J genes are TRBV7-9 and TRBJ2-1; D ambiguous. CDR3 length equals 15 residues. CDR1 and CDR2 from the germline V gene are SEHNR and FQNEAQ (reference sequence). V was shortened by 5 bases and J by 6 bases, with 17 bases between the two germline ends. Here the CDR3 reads CASSPPHRWANEQFF. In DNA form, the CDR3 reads TGTGCCAGCAGCCCACCGCACCGGTGGGCCAATGAGCAGTTCTTC.

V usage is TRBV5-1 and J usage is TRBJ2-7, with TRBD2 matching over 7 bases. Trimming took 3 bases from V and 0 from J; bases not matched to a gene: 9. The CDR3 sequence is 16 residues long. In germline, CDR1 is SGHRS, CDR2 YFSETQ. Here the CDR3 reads CASSSGLGLSSYEQYF. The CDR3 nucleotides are TGCGCCAGCAGCTCGGGACTGGGACTAAGCTCCTACGAGCAGTACTTC.

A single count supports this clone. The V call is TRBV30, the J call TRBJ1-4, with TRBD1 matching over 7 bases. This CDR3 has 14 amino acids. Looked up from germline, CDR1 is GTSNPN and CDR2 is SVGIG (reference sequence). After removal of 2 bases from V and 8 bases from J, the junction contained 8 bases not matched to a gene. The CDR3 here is CAWSLVAGGEKLFF. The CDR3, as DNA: TGTGCCTGGAGTCTTGTGGCAGGGGGAGAAAAACTGTTTTTT.

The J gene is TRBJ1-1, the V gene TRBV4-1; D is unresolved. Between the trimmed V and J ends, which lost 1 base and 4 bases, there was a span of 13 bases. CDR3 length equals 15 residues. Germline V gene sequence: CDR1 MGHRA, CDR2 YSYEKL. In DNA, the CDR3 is TGCGCCAGCAGCCAAGGGCCGGGAGGAGGCACTGAAGCTTTCTTT. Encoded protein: CASSQGPGGGTEAFF.

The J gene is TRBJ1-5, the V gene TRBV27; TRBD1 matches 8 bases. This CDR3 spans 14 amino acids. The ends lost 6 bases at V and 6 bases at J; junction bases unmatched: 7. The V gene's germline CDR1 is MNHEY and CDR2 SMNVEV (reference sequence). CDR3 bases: TGTGCCAGCAGCTTCGGACAGGGTATTCAGCCCCAGCATTTT. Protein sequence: CASSFGQGIQPQHF.

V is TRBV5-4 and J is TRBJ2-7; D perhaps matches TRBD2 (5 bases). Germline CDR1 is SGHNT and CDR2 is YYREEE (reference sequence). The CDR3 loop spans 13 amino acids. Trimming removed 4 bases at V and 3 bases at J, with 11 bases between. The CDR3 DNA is TGTGCCAGCAGCGCTGGACTGGACTACGAGCAGTACGTC. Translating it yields CASSAGLDYEQYV.

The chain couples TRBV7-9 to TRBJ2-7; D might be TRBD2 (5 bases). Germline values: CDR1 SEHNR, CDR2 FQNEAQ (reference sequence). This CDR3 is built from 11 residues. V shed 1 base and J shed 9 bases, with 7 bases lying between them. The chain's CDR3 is CASSLDGVQYF. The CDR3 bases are TGTGCCAGCAGCTTAGACGGGGTGCAGTACTTC.

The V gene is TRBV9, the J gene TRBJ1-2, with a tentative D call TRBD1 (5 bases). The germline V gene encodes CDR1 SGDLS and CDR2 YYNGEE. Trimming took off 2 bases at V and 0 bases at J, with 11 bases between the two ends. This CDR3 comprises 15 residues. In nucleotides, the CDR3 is TGTGCCAGCAGCGTCGCAACAGGCGCTAACTATGGCTACACCTTC. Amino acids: CASSVATGANYGYTF.

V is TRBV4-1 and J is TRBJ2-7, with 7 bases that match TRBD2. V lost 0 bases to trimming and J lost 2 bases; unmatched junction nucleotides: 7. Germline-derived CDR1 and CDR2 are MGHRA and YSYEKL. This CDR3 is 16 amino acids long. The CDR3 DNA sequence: TGCGCCAGCAGCCAAGATCTCGGCGGGAGCGCCTACGAGCAGTACTTC. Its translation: CASSQDLGGSAYEQYF.

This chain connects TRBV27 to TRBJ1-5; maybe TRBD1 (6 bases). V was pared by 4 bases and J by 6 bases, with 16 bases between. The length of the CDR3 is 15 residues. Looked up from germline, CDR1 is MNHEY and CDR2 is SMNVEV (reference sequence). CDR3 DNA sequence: TGTGCCAGCAGTTCAGGGGAGGGTTTGGGTCAGCCCCAGCATTTT. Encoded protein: CASSSGEGLGQPQHF.

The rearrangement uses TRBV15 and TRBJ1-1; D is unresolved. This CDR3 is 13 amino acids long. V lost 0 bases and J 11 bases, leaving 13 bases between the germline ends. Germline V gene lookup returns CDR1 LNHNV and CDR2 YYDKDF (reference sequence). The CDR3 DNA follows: TGTGCCACCAGCAGAGAGTATTGGGAGTGGGCTTTCTTT. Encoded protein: CATSREYWEWAFF.

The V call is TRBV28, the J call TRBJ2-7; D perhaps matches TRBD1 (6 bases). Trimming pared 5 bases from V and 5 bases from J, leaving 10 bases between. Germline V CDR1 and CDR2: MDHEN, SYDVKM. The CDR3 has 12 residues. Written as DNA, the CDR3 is TGTGCCAGCAGTCCAGGGGTAAACGAGCAGTACTTC. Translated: CASSPGVNEQYF. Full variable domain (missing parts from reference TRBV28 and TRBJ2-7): DVKVTQSSRYLVKRTGEKVFLECVQDMDHENMFWYRQDPGLGLRLIYFSYDVKMKEKGDIPEGYSVSREKKERFSLILESASTNQTSMYLCASSPGVNEQYFGPGTRLTVT.